Listed here are 4 T cell receptor beta chains from one sample, sequenced in a study of T cell repertoires in aging, cancer and after chemotherapy. Peripheral blood genomic DNA, not sorted cells or RNA, was the template. Multiplex touch-down PCR with TRB-A/B primers amplified rearranged V-D-J TRB sequences. TCRdb re-derived calls from the multiplex PCR reads in MiXCR, one entry per CDR3 protein. The table records thousands of distinct CDR3 sequences, 27% of them present only once. The sequencing sample was made of blood. The receptors derive from a human donor in good health.

By proportion, this clonotype is medium-sized. The J gene is TRBJ2-3, the V gene TRBV7-9; D perhaps matches TRBD1 (5 bases). Trimming stripped 5 bases from V and 4 bases from J, with 16 bases between. The CDR3 covers 15 residues. CDR1 is SEHNR, CDR2 FQNEAQ, per germline (reference sequence). CDR3 coding DNA: TGTGCCAGCAGCCCTAGGGGCGTCGGGCCAGATACGCAGTATTTT. Its translation: CASSPRGVGPDTQYF.

The V call is TRBV6-2 or TRBV6-3, the J call TRBJ2-5; maybe TRBD2 (6 bases). Germline lookup yields CDR1 MNHEY and CDR2 SVGEGT. This CDR3 is built from 15 residues. Trimming took 6 bases from V and 2 from J, leaving 16 bases between them. The CDR3 region has the DNA TGTGCCAGCAGACCCCGCGGGGACGCACAAGAGACCCAGTACTTC. Amino acid sequence: CASRPRGDAQETQYF.

This clonotype was seen more than once but under ten times. This sequence joins TRBV6-5 and TRBJ2-5; no firm D call. The CDR3 loop spans 12 amino acids. Germline CDR1 reads MNHEY; CDR2 reads SVGAGI. Trimming pared 8 bases from V and 4 bases from J, leaving 11 bases between. CDR3 DNA sequence: TGTGCCAGCCGGCTAGTGCCAGAGACCCAGTACTTC. It translates to CASRLVPETQYF.

This clonotype is categorized as medium-sized. The chain employs TRBV11-2 and TRBJ2-2, with unresolved D. Trimming left V 5 bases short and J 5 bases short, with 15 bases between. CDR3 length equals 15 residues. CDR1 is SGHAT and CDR2 is FQNNGV in the germline V gene. In nucleotides, the CDR3 is TGTGCCAGCAGCGGTATGGGATATCGAACCGGGGAGCTGTTTTTT. It yields the protein CASSGMGYRTGELFF.